The 10 T cell receptor beta chains reported below all come from one sample, sequenced in a study of blood T cell repertoires in COVID-19. Here immunoSEQ multiplex PCR was the method, and the copy in TCRdb shows in-frame clones only, minus some. The data hold about 220,000 clones, with roughly 90% observed a single time. The specimen sequenced was PBMCs or T cells enriched from blood (not recorded which). Source of these receptors: a woman aged 25 to 39 who had recovered from COVID-19.

The rearrangement links TRBV5-4 to TRBJ1-2; 8 positions match TRBD1. In germline, CDR1 is SGHNT, CDR2 YYREEE (reference sequence). This CDR3 contains 15 residues. After removal of 2 bases from V and 0 bases from J, the junction contained 3 bases not matched to a gene. The CDR3 DNA reads as TGTGCCAGCAGCTTAGACAGGGGAGCTAACTATGGCTACACCTTC. This gives the protein CASSLDRGANYGYTF. Complete variable domain (other parts from reference TRBV5-4 and TRBJ1-2): ETGVTQSPTHLIKTRGQQVTLRCSSQSGHNTVSWYQQALGQGPQFIFQYYREEENGRGNFPPRFSGLQFPNYSSELNVNALELDDSALYLCASSLDRGANYGYTFGSGTRLTVV.

V gene TRBV27 combines with J gene TRBJ2-1; D possibly corresponds to TRBD2 (6 bases). The CDR3 is made up of 17 amino acids. With 3 bases removed from V and 1 base from J, the gap between germline ends came to 16 bases. Germline values: CDR1 MNHEY, CDR2 SMNVEV (reference sequence). The CDR3 loop is CASSFWDGGESYNEQFF. The CDR3 DNA sequence: TGTGCCAGCAGTTTTTGGGACGGCGGGGAATCCTACAATGAGCAGTTCTTC.

This clone was recorded once. The V call is TRBV5-6, the J call TRBJ1-6, with 10 bases lining up with TRBD1. In germline, CDR1 is SGHDT, CDR2 YYEEEE. The CDR3 consists of 14 residues. Germline trimming cut 4 bases from V and 10 bases from J; bases unmatched to any gene: 5. The CDR3 DNA reads TGTGCCAGCAGCCTATGGGACAGGGGATCACCCCTCCACTTT. Residues: CASSLWDRGSPLHF.

The chain has TRBV7-8 and TRBJ1-6; possibly TRBD1 for D (6 bases). Trimming pared 4 bases from V and 2 bases from J, leaving 9 bases between. This CDR3 is 15 amino acids long. Germline-derived CDR1 and CDR2 are SGHVS and FQNEAQ. The CDR3 bases are TGTGCCAGCAGCTCAGGACAGACCTATAATTCACCCCTCCACTTT. It codes for CASSSGQTYNSPLHF. The full variable domain, with the rest looked up from reference TRBV7-8 and TRBJ1-6, is GAGVSQSPRYKVAKRGQDVALRCDPISGHVSLFWYQQALGQGPEFLTYFQNEAQLDKSGLPSDRFFAERPEGSVSTLKIQRTQQEDSAVYLCASSSGQTYNSPLHFGNGTRLTVT.

The chain recombines TRBV5-5 with TRBJ2-1; 10 positions match TRBD2. Losses at the gene ends were 3 bases for V and 1 base for J; bases not matched to a gene: 10. The germline CDR1 and CDR2 sequences are SGHKS and YYEKEE (reference sequence). The length of the CDR3 is 18 residues. DNA of the CDR3: TGTGCCAGCAGCTCCCCAGCGGGGGGGGGCTTATCCTACAATGAGCAGTTCTTC. It is translated as CASSSPAGGGLSYNEQFF.

CDR3 bases: TGTGCCAGTAGTACCGGGACAGCCGGAAATTCACCCCTCCACTTT. Its protein is CASSTGTAGNSPLHF. This chain connects TRBV19 to TRBJ1-6, with TRBD1 matching 7 bases. CDR3 length: 15 amino acids. In germline, CDR1 is LNHDA, CDR2 SQIVND (reference sequence). The V gene end was trimmed by 4 bases and the J gene end by 7 bases; junction bases not matched to a gene: 7.

The J gene is TRBJ2-3, the V gene TRBV5-4; D gene ambiguous. Germline loops: CDR1 SGHNT, CDR2 YYREEE (reference sequence). The length of the CDR3 is 14 residues. The V end lost 0 bases, the J end lost 1 base, and 6 bases lay between the germline ends. CDR3 protein: CASSLVSGTDTQYF. The CDR3 DNA reads TGTGCCAGCAGCTTGGTCTCGGGCACAGATACGCAGTATTTT.

CDR3 region: CASSFDRPSSYNSPLHF. In DNA, the CDR3 is TGTGCCAGCAGCTTCGACAGGCCCAGCTCCTATAATTCACCCCTCCACTTT. The genes are TRBV7-9 and TRBJ1-6; D possibly corresponds to TRBD1 (6 bases). The V end was cut by 3 bases, the J end by 0 bases, with 12 bases between. CDR1 is SEHNR, CDR2 FQNEAQ, per germline (reference sequence). The CDR3 totals 17 residues.

This chain uses TRBV7-8 with TRBJ1-1; 7 bases match TRBD1. Germline-derived CDR1 and CDR2 are SGHVS and FQNEAQ. The CDR3 extends over 16 amino acids. Trimming took 4 bases from V and 3 from J; bases not matched to a gene: 11. The CDR3 coding sequence is TGTGCCAGCAGCTCCTACAGGGGAGAGGGTGACACTGAAGCTTTCTTT. Translating gives CASSSYRGEGDTEAFF.

The CDR3 loop reads CASSKKEQRRTANSPLHF. In DNA form, the CDR3 reads TGTGCCAGCAGCAAGAAAGAGCAGAGAAGGACAGCTAATTCACCCCTCCACTTT. This sequence joins TRBV21-1 and TRBJ1-6; TRBD1 is the table's D call, not checked against the DNA. TRBV21-1 is a pseudogene segment. The CDR3 contains 18 residues.